This is a list of T cell receptor beta chains from one sample in a study of cytomegalovirus exposure and HLA in healthy donors. Profiling relied on immunoSEQ multiplex PCR, and the TCRdb table lists in-frame clones only, not all of them. Of roughly 120,000 clones in the sample, around 86% are singletons; the top ten hold 2% to 2.5%. The material sequenced was PBMCs. These receptors all come from a middle-aged woman in good health and CMV-seronegative. CDR3s include the opening cysteine and the closing phenylalanine or tryptophan. The order of the fields is V gene, J gene, D gene, clone size, CDR3 DNA, CDR3 protein. A D gene is named only where the DNA matches it firmly. Only part of the rows carry a size: once, few, many, or a class if the clone is expanded.

TRBV27	TRBJ2-7	-	-	TGTGCCAGCAGTTCGACAGGTGACTACGAGCAGTACTTC	CASSSTGDYEQYF
TRBV28	TRBJ2-2	TRBD2	-	TGTGCCAGCAGACGGGGACTAGCGGACACCGGGGAGCTGTTTTTT	CASRRGLADTGELFF
TRBV6-5	TRBJ1-2	-	once	TGTGCCAACAAACATCGGGTACAGGCTAACTATGGCTACACCTTC	CANKHRVQANYGYTF
TRBV7-9	TRBJ2-2	-	-	TGTTCCAGCAGTGATAGAACCGGGGAGCTGTTTTTT	CSSSDRTGELFF
TRBV6-1	TRBJ2-3	TRBD2	once	TGTGCCAGCAGTGACGGGGGGAGAACTAGCACAGATACGCAGTATTTT	CASSDGGRTSTDTQYF
TRBV11-2	TRBJ2-2	TRBD2	-	TGTGCCAGCATAGGACTAGCGGGGGCAACCGGGGAGCTGTTTTTT	CASIGLAGATGELFF
TRBV7-6	TRBJ1-1	TRBD1	-	TGTGCCAGCAGCCCAGGACAGGGGGGGTTAGCTTTCTTT	CASSPGQGGLAFF
TRBV19	TRBJ2-3	TRBD2	-	TGTGCCAGTAGGGGGACTAGTTCGGCAGATACGCAGTATTTT	CASRGTSSADTQYF
TRBV5-8	TRBJ1-1	-	-	TGTGCCAGCAGCTTGAACAGCTACACTGAAGCTTTCTTT	CASSLNSYTEAFF
TRBV7-9	TRBJ1-1	TRBD1	-	TGTGCCACCCAGGGGGACAACAGGGGGCGAACTGAAGCTTTCTTT	CATQGDNRGRTEAFF
TRBV5-4	TRBJ2-7	-	-	TGTGCCAGCAGCTTGGATTTCGGGTTAGGATCCGAGCAGTACTTC	CASSLDFGLGSEQYF
TRBV25-1	TRBJ1-6	-	-	TGTGCCAGCAGTGAGAAGAACTATTCACCCCTCCACTTT	CASSEKNYSPLHF
TRBV2	TRBJ2-5	TRBD2	few	TGTGCCAGCAGGACTAGCGGGGGAGGTGAGCAAGAGACCCAGTACTTC	CASRTSGGGEQETQYF
TRBV6-1	TRBJ1-2	-	-	TGTGCCAGCAGAGAGGGTCCTAACTATGGCTACACCTTC	CASREGPNYGYTF
TRBV18	TRBJ2-5	TRBD1	once	TGTGCCAGCTCAACAGGGGGCGCGGAGACCCAGTACTTC	CASSTGGAETQYF
TRBV10-3	TRBJ2-7	-	once	TGTGCCATCAGTGAGTCGAAGAGGGACGAGCAGTACTTC	CAISESKRDEQYF
TRBV30	TRBJ1-1	-	-	TGTGCCTGGATCCCGACAGGAAACACTGAAGCTTTCTTT	CAWIPTGNTEAFF
TRBV5-1	TRBJ2-1	TRBD1	-	TGCGCCAGCAGCGCAGACAGGGGCTACGTGGATGAGCAGTTCTTC	CASSADRGYVDEQFF
TRBV7-3	TRBJ2-3	TRBD2	-	TGTGCCAGCAGCTTAGCGGGGGAGACAGATACGCAGTATTTT	CASSLAGETDTQYF
TRBV2	TRBJ1-5	-	-	TGTGCCAGCAGCCGAGACGGGGGCAATCAGCCCCAGCATTTT	CASSRDGGNQPQHF
TRBV2	TRBJ2-7	TRBD1	-	TGTGCCAGCAGTCCCGGACAGGGCTCCTACGAGCAGTACTTC	CASSPGQGSYEQYF
TRBV30	TRBJ1-6	-	-	TGTGCCTGGACTCAACAGGGCGGATCACCCCTCCACTTT	CAWTQQGGSPLHF
TRBV15	TRBJ2-4	TRBD2	-	TGTGCCACCAGCAGAGATAGCGGGGGGGCGGGGATGGACATTCAGTACTTC	CATSRDSGGAGMDIQYF
TRBV5-6	TRBJ2-7	TRBD2	-	TGTGCCAGCAGTTCTACTAGCGGGAGCCCCTACGAGCAGTACTTC	CASSSTSGSPYEQYF
TRBV6-5	TRBJ1-3	-	-	TGTGCCAGCAGTTACAAAGGGGGTGGAAACACCATATATTTT	CASSYKGGGNTIYF
TRBV30	TRBJ2-7	TRBD1	-	TGTGCCTGGAGCTACCCCAAAGACAGGGGGACGACTAACTACGAGCAGTACTTC	CAWSYPKDRGTTNYEQYF
TRBV28	TRBJ2-7	TRBD1	few	TGTGCCAGCAGTTTACCGACAGACAGGGGGAGATACGAGCAGTACTTC	CASSLPTDRGRYEQYF
TRBV7-2	TRBJ2-5	TRBD1	few	TGTGCCAGCAGCCCCGGACAGGTCGGGGAGACCCAGTACTTC	CASSPGQVGETQYF
TRBV13	TRBJ2-7	TRBD2	-	TGTGCCAGCAGCTTGCCATCTAGCGGGAGCTACGAGCAGTACTTC	CASSLPSSGSYEQYF
TRBV5-4	TRBJ2-7	TRBD1	-	TGTGCCAGCAGCCGGGGCCCAGCGGGACAGGGAGCCTACGAGCAGTACTTC	CASSRGPAGQGAYEQYF
TRBV6-1	TRBJ1-2	TRBD1	-	TGTGCCAGCAGGACATTGGGACAGGTTGACGGCTACACCTTC	CASRTLGQVDGYTF
TRBV6-5	TRBJ2-7	-	-	TGTGCCAGCAGTTATGCGCGTTCCCACGAGCAGTACTTC	CASSYARSHEQYF
TRBV27	TRBJ2-1	TRBD2	-	TGTGCCAGCAGCCAACTACTAGCGGGGGGCAAGAATGAGCAGTTCTTC	CASSQLLAGGKNEQFF
TRBV6-5	TRBJ1-1	-	-	TGTGCCAGCAGAATAACTCTGAACACTGAAGCTTTCTTT	CASRITLNTEAFF
TRBV28	TRBJ2-5	TRBD2	-	TGTGCCAGCAGTTTAGGTCTAAAAAGCGGGAAAGAGACCCAGTACTTC	CASSLGLKSGKETQYF
TRBV6-1	TRBJ2-3	TRBD2	-	TGTGCCAGCAGTAAAGAACCGGGACTAGCGGGGGTGTTGGGCACAGATACGCAGTATTTT	CASSKEPGLAGVLGTDTQYF
TRBV4-1	TRBJ1-1	-	-	TGCGCCAGCAGCCAAGGTCGACGGGGACTCGAAGCTTTCTTT	CASSQGRRGLEAFF
TRBV9	TRBJ1-1	-	-	TGTGCCAGCAGCGTTAATGAGGGAAGGACCCCGGGGTCTGAAGCTTTCTTT	CASSVNEGRTPGSEAFF
TRBV28	TRBJ2-3	TRBD2	-	TGTGCCAGCAGTTTCCCCCTAGCGGGGACTATAGATACGCAGTATTTT	CASSFPLAGTIDTQYF
TRBV11-2	TRBJ2-7	TRBD1	-	TGTGCCAGCGGACGGGGACAGGGCTACGAGCAGTACTTC	CASGRGQGYEQYF
TRBV4-1	TRBJ1-4	-	-	TGCGCCAGCAGCCAAGTAGTTGAAGTTTTAGGAGAAAATGAAAAACTGTTTTTT	CASSQVVEVLGENEKLFF
TRBV6-1	TRBJ1-5	-	-	TGTGCCAGCGGAGGTGGGTGGCAGAATCAGCCCCAGCATTTT	CASGGGWQNQPQHF